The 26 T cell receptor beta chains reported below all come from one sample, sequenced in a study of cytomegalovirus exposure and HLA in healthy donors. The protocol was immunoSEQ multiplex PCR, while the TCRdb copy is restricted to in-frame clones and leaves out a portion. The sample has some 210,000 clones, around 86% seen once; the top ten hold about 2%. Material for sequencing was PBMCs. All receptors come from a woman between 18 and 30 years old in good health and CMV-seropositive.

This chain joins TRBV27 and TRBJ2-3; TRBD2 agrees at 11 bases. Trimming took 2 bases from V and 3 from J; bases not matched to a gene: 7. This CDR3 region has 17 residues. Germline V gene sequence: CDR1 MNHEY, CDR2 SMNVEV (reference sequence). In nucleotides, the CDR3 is TGTGCCAGCAGTTTAATCCCTAGCGGGAGGATGACAGATACGCAGTATTTT. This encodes CASSLIPSGRMTDTQYF.

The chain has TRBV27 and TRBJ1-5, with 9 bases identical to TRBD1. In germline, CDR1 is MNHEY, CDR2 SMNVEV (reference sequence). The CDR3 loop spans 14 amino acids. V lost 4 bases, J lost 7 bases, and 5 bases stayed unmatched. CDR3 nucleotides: TGTGCCAGCAGTTCTACAGGGGGCGGGCAGCCCCAGCATTTT. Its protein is CASSSTGGGQPQHF.

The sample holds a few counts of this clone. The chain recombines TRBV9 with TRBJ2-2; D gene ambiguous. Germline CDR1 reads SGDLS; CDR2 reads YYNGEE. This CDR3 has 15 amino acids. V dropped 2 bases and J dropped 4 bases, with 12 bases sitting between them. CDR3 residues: CASSVDTVTTGELFF. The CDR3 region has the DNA TGTGCCAGCAGCGTTGACACAGTAACCACCGGGGAGCTGTTTTTT.

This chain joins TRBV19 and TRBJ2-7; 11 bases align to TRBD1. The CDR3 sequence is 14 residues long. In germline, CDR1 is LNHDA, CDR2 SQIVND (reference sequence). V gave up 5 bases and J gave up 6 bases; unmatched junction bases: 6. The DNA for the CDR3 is TGTGCCAGTAGTTTCCGGGACAGGGGGGGCGAGCAGTACTTC. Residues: CASSFRDRGGEQYF.

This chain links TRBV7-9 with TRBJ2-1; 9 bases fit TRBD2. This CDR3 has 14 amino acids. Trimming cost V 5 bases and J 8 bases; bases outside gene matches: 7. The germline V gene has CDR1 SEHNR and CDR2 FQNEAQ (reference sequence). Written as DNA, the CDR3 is TGTGCCAGCAGCACGCGGGAGGGATTAGATGAGCAGTTCTTC. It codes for CASSTREGLDEQFF. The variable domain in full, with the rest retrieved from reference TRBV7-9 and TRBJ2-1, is DTGVSQNPRHKITKRGQNVTFRCDPISEHNRLYWYRQTLGQGPEFLTYFQNEAQLEKSRLLSDRFSAERPKGSFSTLEIQRTEQGDSAMYLCASSTREGLDEQFFGPGTRLTVL.

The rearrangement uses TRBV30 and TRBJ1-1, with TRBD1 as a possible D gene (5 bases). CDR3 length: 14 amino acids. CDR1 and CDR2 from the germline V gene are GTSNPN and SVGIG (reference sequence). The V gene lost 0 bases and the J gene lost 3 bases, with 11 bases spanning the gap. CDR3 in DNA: TGTGCCTGGAGTGTAATGGGGCCGGACACTGAAGCTTTCTTT. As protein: CAWSVMGPDTEAFF.

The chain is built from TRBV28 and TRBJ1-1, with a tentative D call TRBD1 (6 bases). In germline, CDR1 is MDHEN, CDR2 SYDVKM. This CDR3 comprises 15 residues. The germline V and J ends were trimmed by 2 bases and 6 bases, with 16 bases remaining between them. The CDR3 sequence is CASSLIENDRPEAFF. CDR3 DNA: TGTGCCAGCAGTTTAATTGAGAACGACAGGCCTGAAGCTTTCTTT.

The CDR3 is CASSVDMGTWNEQYF. The CDR3 bases are TGTGCCAGCAGCGTAGACATGGGGACATGGAACGAGCAGTACTTC. The V and J genes are TRBV9 and TRBJ2-7; tentative D call: TRBD1 (6 bases). CDR3 length: 15 amino acids. Germline CDR1 reads SGDLS; CDR2 reads YYNGEE. Trimming took 0 bases from V and 5 from J, leaving 15 bases between them. The variable domain in full, with the rest retrieved from reference TRBV9 and TRBJ2-7, is DSGVTQTPKHLITATGQRVTLRCSPRSGDLSVYWYQQSLDQGLQFLIQYYNGEERAKGNILERFSAQQFPDLHSELNLSSLELGDSALYFCASSVDMGTWNEQYFGPGTRLTVT.

The CDR3 loop reads CAISESTGINGYTF. The CDR3 region has the DNA TGTGCCATCAGTGAGTCTACAGGGATAAATGGCTACACCTTC. The V call is TRBV10-3, the J call TRBJ1-2; a weak D match, TRBD1 (6 bases). CDR1 is ENHRY and CDR2 is SYGVKD in the germline V gene. V lost 0 bases and J 6 bases, leaving 11 bases between the germline ends. The CDR3 runs 14 residues.

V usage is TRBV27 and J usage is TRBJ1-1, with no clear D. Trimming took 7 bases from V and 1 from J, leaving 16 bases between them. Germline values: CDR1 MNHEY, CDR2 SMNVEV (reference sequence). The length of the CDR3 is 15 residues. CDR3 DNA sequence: TGTGCCAGCACTAATATCCCGGCAGGGAACACTGAAGCTTTCTTT. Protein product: CASTNIPAGNTEAFF.

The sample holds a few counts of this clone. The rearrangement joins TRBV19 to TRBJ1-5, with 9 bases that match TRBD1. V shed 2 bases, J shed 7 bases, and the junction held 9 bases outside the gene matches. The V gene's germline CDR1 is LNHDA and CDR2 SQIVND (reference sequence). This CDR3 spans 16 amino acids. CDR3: CASSIRTGVGGQPQHF. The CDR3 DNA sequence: TGTGCCAGTAGTATACGGACAGGGGTAGGCGGCCAGCCCCAGCATTTT. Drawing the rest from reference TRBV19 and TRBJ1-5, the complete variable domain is DGGITQSPKYLFRKEGQNVTLSCEQNLNHDAMYWYRQDPGQGLRLIYYSQIVNDFQKGDIAEGYSVSREKKESFPLTVTSAQKNPTAFYLCASSIRTGVGGQPQHFGDGTRLSIL.

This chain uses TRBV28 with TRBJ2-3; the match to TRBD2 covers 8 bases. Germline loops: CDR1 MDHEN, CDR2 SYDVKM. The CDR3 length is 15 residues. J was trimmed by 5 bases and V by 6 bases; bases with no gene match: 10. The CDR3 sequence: CASSSAGVSKDTQYF. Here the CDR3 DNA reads TGTGCCAGCAGCTCAGCGGGAGTTAGTAAAGATACGCAGTATTTT.

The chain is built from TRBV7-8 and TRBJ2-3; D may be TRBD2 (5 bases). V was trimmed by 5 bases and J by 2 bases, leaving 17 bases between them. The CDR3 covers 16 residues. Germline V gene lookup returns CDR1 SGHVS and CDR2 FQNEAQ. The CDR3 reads CASSPRLTGATDTQYF. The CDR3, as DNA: TGTGCCAGCAGCCCAAGACTAACTGGAGCCACAGATACGCAGTATTTT.

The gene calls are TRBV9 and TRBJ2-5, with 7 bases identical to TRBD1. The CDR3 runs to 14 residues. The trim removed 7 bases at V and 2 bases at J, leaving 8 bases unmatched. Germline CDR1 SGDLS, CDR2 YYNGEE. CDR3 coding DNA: TGTGCCAGCGGGCGAGGGACAGTACAAGAGACCCAGTACTTC. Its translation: CASGRGTVQETQYF.

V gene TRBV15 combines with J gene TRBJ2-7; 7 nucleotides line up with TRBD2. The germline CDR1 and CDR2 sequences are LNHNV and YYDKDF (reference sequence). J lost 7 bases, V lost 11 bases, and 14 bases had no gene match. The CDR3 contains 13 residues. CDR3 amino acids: CALRRAGAREQYF. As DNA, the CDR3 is TGTGCCCTTCGCCGGGCGGGAGCTAGGGAGCAGTACTTC.

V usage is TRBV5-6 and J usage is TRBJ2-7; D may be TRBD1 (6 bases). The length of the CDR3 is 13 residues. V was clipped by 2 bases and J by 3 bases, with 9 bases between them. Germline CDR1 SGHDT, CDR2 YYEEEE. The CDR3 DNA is TGTGCCAGCAGCTTCGGACAGCACTACGAGCAGTACTTC. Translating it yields CASSFGQHYEQYF.

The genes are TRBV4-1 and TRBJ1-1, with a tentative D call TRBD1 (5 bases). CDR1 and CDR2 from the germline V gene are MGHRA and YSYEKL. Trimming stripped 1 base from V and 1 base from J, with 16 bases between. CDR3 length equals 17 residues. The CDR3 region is CASSQGGSGRGNTEAFF. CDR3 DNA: TGCGCCAGCAGCCAAGGGGGGTCGGGGCGGGGGAACACTGAAGCTTTCTTT.

The CDR3 nucleotides read TGTGCCAGCAGTTTGGACAGGGCCTATGGCTACACCTTC. Its translation: CASSLDRAYGYTF. The V and J genes are TRBV28 and TRBJ1-2; 8 bases are a match to TRBD1. The CDR3 is 13 amino acids. V trimming: 3 bases; J trimming: 4 bases; junction bases outside the gene matches: 1. Germline values: CDR1 MDHEN, CDR2 SYDVKM.

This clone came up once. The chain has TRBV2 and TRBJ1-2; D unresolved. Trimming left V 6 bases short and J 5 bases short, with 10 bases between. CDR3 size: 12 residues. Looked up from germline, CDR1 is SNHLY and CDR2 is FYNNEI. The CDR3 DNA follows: TGTGCCAGCAGACGTTGGGCTTATGGCTACACCTTC. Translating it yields CASRRWAYGYTF. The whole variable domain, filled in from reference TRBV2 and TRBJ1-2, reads EPEVTQTPSHQVTQMGQEVILRCVPISNHLYFYWYRQILGQKVEFLVSFYNNEISEKSEIFDDQFSVERPDGSNFTLKIRSTKLEDSAMYFCASRRWAYGYTFGSGTRLTVV.

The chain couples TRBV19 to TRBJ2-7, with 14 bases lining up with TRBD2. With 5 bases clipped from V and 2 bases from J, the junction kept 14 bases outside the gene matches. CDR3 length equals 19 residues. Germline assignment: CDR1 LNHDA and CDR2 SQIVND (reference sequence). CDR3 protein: CASSWQATSGRARTYEQYF. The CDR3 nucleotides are TGTGCCAGTAGTTGGCAGGCGACTAGCGGGAGGGCCAGAACCTACGAGCAGTACTTC.

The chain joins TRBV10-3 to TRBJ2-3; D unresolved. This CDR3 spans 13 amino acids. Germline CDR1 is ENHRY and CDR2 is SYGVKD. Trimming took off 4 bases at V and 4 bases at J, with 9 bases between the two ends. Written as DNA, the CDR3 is TGTGCCATCAGTGCCCCCCAGGCAGATACGCAGTATTTT. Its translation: CAISAPQADTQYF.

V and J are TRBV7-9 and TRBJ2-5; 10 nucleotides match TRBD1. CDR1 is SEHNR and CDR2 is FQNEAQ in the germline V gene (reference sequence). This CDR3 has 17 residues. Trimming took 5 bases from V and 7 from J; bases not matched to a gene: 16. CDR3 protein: CASSITTGGLKAGTQYF. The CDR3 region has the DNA TGTGCCAGCAGCATCACGACAGGGGGCCTAAAGGCCGGGACCCAGTACTTC.

DNA for the CDR3: TGTGCCAGCAGCCCCACCGACAGAGCAGATACGCAGTATTTT. Translating gives CASSPTDRADTQYF. The chain links TRBV6-5 to TRBJ2-3; the D gene is possibly TRBD1 (5 bases). This CDR3 contains 14 residues. The germline gives CDR1 MNHEY, CDR2 SVGAGI. V lost 6 bases and J lost 4, with 14 bases in between.

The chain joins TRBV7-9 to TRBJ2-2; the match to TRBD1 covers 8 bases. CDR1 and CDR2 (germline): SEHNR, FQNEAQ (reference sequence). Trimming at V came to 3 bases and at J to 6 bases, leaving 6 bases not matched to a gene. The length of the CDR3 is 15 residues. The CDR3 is CASSFQGAPPGELFF. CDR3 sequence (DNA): TGTGCCAGCAGCTTTCAGGGGGCGCCGCCCGGGGAGCTGTTTTTT.

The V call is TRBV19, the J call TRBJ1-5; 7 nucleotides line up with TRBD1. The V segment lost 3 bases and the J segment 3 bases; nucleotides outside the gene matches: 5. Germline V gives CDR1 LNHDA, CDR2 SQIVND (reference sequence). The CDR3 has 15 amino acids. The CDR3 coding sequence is TGTGCCAGTAGTATGGGCAGGGGGGTCAATCAGCCCCAGCATTTT. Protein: CASSMGRGVNQPQHF.

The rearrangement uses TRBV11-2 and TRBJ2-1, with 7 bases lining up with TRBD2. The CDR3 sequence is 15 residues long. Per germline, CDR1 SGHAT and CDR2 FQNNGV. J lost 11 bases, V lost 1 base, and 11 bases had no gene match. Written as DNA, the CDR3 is TGTGCCAGCAGCTTAGGGCCCTCCCCGGGGACTAAGCAGTTCTTC. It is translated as CASSLGPSPGTKQFF.